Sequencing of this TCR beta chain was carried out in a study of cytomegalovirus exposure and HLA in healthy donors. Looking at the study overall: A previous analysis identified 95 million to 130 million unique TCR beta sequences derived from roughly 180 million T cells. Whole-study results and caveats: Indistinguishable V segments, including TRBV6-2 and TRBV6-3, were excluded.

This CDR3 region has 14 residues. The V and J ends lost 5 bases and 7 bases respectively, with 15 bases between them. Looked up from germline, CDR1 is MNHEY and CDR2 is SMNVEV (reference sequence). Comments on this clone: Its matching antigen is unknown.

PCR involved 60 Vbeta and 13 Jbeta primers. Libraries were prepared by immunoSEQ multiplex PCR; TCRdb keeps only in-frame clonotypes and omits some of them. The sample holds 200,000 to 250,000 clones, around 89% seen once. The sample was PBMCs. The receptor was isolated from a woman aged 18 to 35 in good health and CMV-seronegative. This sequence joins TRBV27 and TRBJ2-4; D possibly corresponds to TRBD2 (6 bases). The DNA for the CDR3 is TGTGCCAGCAGTACACGGGCCCGGGGGAACATTCAGTACTTC. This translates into CASSTRARGNIQYF.